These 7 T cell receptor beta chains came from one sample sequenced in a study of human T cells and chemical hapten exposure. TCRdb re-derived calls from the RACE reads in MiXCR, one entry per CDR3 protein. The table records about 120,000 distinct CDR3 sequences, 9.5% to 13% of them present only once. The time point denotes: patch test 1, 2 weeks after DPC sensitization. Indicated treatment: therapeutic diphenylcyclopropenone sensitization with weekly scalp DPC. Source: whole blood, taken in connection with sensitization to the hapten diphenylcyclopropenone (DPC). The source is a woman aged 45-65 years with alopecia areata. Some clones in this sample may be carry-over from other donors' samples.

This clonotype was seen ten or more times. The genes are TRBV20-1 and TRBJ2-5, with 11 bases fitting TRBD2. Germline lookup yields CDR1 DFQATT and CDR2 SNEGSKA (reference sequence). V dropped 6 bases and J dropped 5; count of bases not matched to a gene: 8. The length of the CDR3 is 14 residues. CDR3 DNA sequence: TGCAGTGCCCAGAGTGCTAGCGGGGGGGAGACCCAGTACTTC. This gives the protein CSAQSASGGETQYF.

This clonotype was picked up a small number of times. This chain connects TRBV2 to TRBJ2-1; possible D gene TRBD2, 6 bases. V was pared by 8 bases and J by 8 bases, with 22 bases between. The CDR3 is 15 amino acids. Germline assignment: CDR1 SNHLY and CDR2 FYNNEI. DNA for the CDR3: TGTGCCAGCGGGGACTGGGACGGCCAGGGAGATGAGCAGTTCTTC. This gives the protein CASGDWDGQGDEQFF. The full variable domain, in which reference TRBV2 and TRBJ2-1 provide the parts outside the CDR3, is EPEVTQTPSHQVTQMGQEVILRCVPISNHLYFYWYRQILGQKVEFLVSFYNNEISEKSEIFDDQFSVERPDGSNFTLKIRSTKLEDSAMYFCASGDWDGQGDEQFFGPGTRLTVL.

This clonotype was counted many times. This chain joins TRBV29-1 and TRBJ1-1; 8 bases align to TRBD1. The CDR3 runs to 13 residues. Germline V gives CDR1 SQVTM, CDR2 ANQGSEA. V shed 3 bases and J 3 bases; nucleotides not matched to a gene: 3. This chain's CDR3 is CSVEEQGDTEAFF. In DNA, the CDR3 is TGCAGCGTTGAGGAACAGGGGGACACTGAAGCTTTCTTT.

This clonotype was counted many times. DNA for the CDR3: TGTGCCAGCTCATTACACACGAACACTGAAGCTTTCTTT. Amino acid sequence: CASSLHTNTEAFF. The J gene is TRBJ1-1, the V gene TRBV18; no reliable D call. This CDR3 spans 13 amino acids. CDR1 KGHSH and CDR2 LQKENI come from the germline V gene. The V end lost 5 bases, the J end lost 1 base, and 8 bases lay between the germline ends. Together with reference TRBV18 and TRBJ1-1, the CDR3 gives the full variable domain: NAGVMQNPRHLVRRRGQEARLRCSPMKGHSHVYWYRQLPEEGLKFMVYLQKENIIDESGMPKERFSAEFPKEGPSILRIQQVVRGDSAAYFCASSLHTNTEAFFGQGTRLTVV.

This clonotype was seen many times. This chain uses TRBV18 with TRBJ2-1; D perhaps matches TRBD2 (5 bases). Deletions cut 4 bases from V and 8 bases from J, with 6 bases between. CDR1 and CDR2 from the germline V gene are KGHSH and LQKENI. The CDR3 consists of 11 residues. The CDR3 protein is CASSRGDEQFF. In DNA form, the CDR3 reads TGTGCCAGCTCACGGGGAGATGAGCAGTTCTTC.

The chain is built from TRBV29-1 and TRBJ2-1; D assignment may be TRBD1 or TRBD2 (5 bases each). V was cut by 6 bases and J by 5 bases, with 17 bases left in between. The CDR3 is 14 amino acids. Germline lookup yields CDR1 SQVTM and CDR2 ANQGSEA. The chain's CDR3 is CSVLGGTVNNEQFF. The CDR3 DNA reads TGCAGCGTCCTCGGTGGGACGGTGAACAATGAGCAGTTCTTC.

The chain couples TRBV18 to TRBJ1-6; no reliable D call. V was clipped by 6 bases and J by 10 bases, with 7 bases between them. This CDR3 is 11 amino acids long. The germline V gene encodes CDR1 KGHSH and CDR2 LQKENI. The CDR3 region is CASSGDSPLHF. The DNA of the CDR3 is TGTGCCAGCTCGGGTGACTCACCCCTCCACTTT.